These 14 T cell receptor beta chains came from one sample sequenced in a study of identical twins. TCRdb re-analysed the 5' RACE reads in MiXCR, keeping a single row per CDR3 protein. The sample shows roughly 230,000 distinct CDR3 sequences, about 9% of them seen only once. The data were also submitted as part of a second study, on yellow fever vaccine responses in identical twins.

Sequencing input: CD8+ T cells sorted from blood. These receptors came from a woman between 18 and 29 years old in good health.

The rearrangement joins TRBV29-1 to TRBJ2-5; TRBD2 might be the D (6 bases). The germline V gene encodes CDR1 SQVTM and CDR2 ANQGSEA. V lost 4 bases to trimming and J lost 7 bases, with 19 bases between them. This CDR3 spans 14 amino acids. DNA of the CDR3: TGCAGCGTTGTGGGAGAGGGGACTCTGTGGACCCAGTACTTC. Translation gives CSVVGEGTLWTQYF.

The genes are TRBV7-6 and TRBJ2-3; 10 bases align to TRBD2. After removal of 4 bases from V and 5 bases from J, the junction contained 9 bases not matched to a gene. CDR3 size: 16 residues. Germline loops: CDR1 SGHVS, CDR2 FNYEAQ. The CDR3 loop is CASSWPLAGAIDTQYF. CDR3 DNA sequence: TGTGCCAGCAGCTGGCCCCTAGCGGGAGCCATAGATACGCAGTATTTT.

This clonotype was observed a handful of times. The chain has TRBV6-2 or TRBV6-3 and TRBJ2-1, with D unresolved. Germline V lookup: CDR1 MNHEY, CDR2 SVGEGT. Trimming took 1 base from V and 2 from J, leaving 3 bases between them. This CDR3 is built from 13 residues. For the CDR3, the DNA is TGTGCCAGCAGTTACTACCCCTACAATGAGCAGTTCTTC. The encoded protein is CASSYYPYNEQFF.

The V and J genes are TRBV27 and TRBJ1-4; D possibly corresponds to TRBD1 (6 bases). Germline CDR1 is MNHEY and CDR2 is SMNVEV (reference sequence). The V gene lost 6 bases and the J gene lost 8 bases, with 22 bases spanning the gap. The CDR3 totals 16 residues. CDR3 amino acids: CASSLTLRGSGEKLFF. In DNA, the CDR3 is TGTGCCAGCAGCCTAACTCTCAGGGGATCCGGAGAAAAACTGTTTTTT.

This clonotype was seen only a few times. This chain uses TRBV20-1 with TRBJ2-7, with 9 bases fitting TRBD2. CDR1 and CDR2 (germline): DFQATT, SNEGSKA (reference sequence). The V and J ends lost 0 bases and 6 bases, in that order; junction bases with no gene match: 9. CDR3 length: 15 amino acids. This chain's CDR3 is CSARDFSGSDSEQYF. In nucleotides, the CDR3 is TGCAGTGCTAGAGATTTTAGCGGGAGTGATTCCGAGCAGTACTTC.

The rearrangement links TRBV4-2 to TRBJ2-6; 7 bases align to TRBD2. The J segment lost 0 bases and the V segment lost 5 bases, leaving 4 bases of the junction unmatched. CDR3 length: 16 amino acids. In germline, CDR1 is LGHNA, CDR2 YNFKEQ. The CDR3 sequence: CASSGGEGSGANVLTF. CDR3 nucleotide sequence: TGTGCCAGCAGCGGGGGGGAGGGCTCTGGGGCCAACGTCCTGACTTTC.

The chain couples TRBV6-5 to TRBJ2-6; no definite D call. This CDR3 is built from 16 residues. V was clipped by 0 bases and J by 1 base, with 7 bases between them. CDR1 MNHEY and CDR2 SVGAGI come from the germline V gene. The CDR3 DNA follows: TGTGCCAGCAGTTACTCCCGCGTATCTGGGGCCAACGTCCTGACTTTC. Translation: CASSYSRVSGANVLTF.

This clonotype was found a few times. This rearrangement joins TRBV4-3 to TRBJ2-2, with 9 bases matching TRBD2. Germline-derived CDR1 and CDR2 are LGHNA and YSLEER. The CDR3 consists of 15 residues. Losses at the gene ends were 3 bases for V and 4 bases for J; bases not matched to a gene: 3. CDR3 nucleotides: TGCGCCAGCAGCCAGGGCGGGAGGGGCACCGGGGAGCTGTTTTTT. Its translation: CASSQGGRGTGELFF.

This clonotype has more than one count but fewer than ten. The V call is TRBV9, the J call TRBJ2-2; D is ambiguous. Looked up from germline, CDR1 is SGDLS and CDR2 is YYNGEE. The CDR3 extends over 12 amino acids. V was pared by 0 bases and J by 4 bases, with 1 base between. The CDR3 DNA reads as TGTGCCAGCAGCGTAGCCACCGGGGAGCTGTTTTTT. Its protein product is CASSVATGELFF. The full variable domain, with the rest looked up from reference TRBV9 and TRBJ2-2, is DSGVTQTPKHLITATGQRVTLRCSPRSGDLSVYWYQQSLDQGLQFLIQYYNGEERAKGNILERFSAQQFPDLHSELNLSSLELGDSALYFCASSVATGELFFGEGSRLTVL.

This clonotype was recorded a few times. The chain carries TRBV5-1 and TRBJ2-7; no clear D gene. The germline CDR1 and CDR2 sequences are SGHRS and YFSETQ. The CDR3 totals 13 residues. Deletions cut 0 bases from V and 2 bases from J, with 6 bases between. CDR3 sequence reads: CASSLENTYEQYF. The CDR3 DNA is TGCGCCAGCAGCTTGGAGAACACCTACGAGCAGTACTTC.

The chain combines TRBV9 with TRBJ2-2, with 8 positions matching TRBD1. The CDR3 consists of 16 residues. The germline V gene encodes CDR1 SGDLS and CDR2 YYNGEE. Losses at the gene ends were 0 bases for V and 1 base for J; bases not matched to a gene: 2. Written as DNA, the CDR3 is TGTGCCAGCAGCGTAGCCGACAGGGGGAACACCGGGGAGCTGTTTTTT. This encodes CASSVADRGNTGELFF. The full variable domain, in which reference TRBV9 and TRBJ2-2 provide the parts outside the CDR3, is DSGVTQTPKHLITATGQRVTLRCSPRSGDLSVYWYQQSLDQGLQFLIQYYNGEERAKGNILERFSAQQFPDLHSELNLSSLELGDSALYFCASSVADRGNTGELFFGEGSRLTVL.

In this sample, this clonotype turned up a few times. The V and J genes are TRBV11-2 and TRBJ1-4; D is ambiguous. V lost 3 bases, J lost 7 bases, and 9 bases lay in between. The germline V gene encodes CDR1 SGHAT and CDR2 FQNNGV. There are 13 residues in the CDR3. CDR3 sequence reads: CASSFLQAEKLFF. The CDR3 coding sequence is TGTGCCAGCAGCTTCCTCCAGGCTGAAAAACTGTTTTTT.

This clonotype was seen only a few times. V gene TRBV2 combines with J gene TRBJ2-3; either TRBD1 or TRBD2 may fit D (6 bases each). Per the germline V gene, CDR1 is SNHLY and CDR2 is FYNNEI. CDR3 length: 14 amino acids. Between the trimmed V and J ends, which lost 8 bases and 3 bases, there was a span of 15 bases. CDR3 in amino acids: CASEGGQITDTQYF. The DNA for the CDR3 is TGTGCCAGCGAGGGGGGCCAAATAACAGATACGCAGTATTTT.

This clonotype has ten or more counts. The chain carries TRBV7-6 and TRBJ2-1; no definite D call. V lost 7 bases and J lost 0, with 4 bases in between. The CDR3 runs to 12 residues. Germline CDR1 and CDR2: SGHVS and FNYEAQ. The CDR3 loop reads CASTSSYNEQFF. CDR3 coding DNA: TGTGCCAGCACTAGCTCCTACAATGAGCAGTTCTTC.